The 11 T cell receptor beta chains given below trace back to one sample, sequenced in a study of response to subunit inactivated influenza vaccine. TCRdb reprocessed the RT-PCR reads with MiXCR, giving one entry per CDR3 protein. The sample lists approximately 250,000 distinct CDR3 sequences, 12% occurring once. The specimen comprised non-naive T cells sorted from PBMCs, sampled about 14 days before vaccination. These receptors were taken from a man aged 45-60 years who received an inactivated influenza vaccine.

V usage is TRBV12-3 or TRBV12-4 and J usage is TRBJ1-4, with D possibly matching TRBD1 (6 bases). Trimming stripped 3 bases from V and 10 bases from J, with 18 bases between. The CDR3 spans 15 residues. Here the CDR3 DNA reads TGTGCCAGCAGTTTGGACCGGGGGGCCATTGGAAAACTGTTTTTT. Encoded protein: CASSLDRGAIGKLFF.

The gene calls are TRBV12-3 or TRBV12-4 and TRBJ2-2, with 9 bases that match TRBD1. The CDR3 covers 18 residues. CDR3 coding DNA: TGTACCTTCAGTTTCGGGACAGGGACGTTGTACGCTTACGGGGAGCTGTTTTTT. This codes for CTFSFGTGTLYAYGELFF.

CDR3 in amino acids: CASSLAIGRGTEAFF. The CDR3 DNA reads TGTGCCAGCAGCTTAGCGATCGGGCGTGGGACTGAAGCTTTCTTT. The chain combines TRBV7-9 with TRBJ1-1; no firm D call. Trimming shortened V by 0 bases and J by 5 bases, and 13 bases separated the two germline ends. The CDR3 totals 15 residues. Germline assignment: CDR1 SEHNR and CDR2 FQNEAQ (reference sequence).

The sample holds a few counts of this clonotype. The chain uses TRBV10-3 and TRBJ2-2, with 7 bases fitting TRBD1. The germline V gene has CDR1 ENHRY and CDR2 SYGVKD. V gave up 2 bases and J gave up 0 bases; unmatched junction bases: 3. The CDR3 has 16 amino acids. CDR3 sequence reads: CAISETGAPNTGELFF. CDR3 bases: TGTGCCATCAGTGAGACAGGGGCCCCGAACACCGGGGAGCTGTTTTTT.

The rearrangement links TRBV7-6 to TRBJ1-2; 9 bases are shared with TRBD1. The germline CDR1 and CDR2 sequences are SGHVS and FNYEAQ. This CDR3 region has 18 residues. After removal of 4 bases from V and 0 bases from J, the junction contained 12 bases not matched to a gene. In DNA form, the CDR3 reads TGTGCCAGCAGCTCTACCCCCCCCGGGACAGGGTCTAACTATGGCTACACCTTC. Its translation: CASSSTPPGTGSNYGYTF. The whole variable domain, remainder taken from reference TRBV7-6 and TRBJ1-2, is GAGVSQSPRYKVTKRGQDVALRCDPISGHVSLYWYRQALGQGPEFLTYFNYEAQQDKSGLPNDRFSAERPEGSISTLTIQRTEQRDSAMYRCASSSTPPGTGSNYGYTFGSGTRLTVV.

Written as DNA, the CDR3 is TGCAGTGCTAGAGAGGGAGGGATAGAGGGGGAGACCCAGTACTTC. Residues: CSAREGGIEGETQYF. The chain links TRBV20-1 to TRBJ2-5; TRBD2 matches at 7 bases. The CDR3 spans 15 residues. The V segment lost 0 bases and the J segment 5 bases; nucleotides outside the gene matches: 9. In germline, CDR1 is DFQATT, CDR2 SNEGSKA (reference sequence).

This chain joins TRBV12-3 or TRBV12-4 and TRBJ1-6; 12 bases are shared with TRBD1. V gave up 6 bases and J gave up 9 bases; unmatched junction bases: 3. The CDR3 runs to 14 residues. Written as DNA, the CDR3 is TGTGCCAGCAGCCGGGACAGGGGGCGTTCACCCCTCCACTTT. It translates to CASSRDRGRSPLHF.

V is TRBV6-2 or TRBV6-3 and J is TRBJ2-2; 7 nucleotides line up with TRBD1. The CDR3 loop spans 15 amino acids. CDR1 is MNHEY, CDR2 SVGEGT, per germline. Trimming at V came to 6 bases and at J to 0 bases, leaving 4 bases not matched to a gene. CDR3 in amino acids: CASRGDSSNTGELFF. The CDR3 DNA reads TGTGCCAGCAGGGGGGACAGTTCGAACACCGGGGAGCTGTTTTTT.

The sample holds a few counts of this clonotype. The CDR3 loop reads CASSPIHTGVEETQYF. CDR3 in DNA: TGTGCCAGCAGCCCCATCCACACAGGGGTGGAGGAGACCCAGTACTTC. V is TRBV3-1 and J is TRBJ2-5; TRBD1 aligns across 7 bases. CDR1 and CDR2 from the germline V gene are LGHDT and YNNKEL (reference sequence). CDR3 length equals 16 residues. With 4 bases clipped from V and 5 bases from J, the junction kept 13 bases outside the gene matches.

Comments on this clonotype: Being one base from a much bigger clone, this may be a read error. This chain joins TRBV5-1 and TRBJ2-5; D might be TRBD1 (6 bases). The CDR3 sequence is 15 residues long. Germline V CDR1 and CDR2: SGHRS, YFSETQ. With 4 bases removed from V and 4 bases from J, the gap between germline ends came to 17 bases. The CDR3 sequence is CASSEGHGVGETQYF. The CDR3 DNA follows: TGCGCCAGCAGCGAGGGACATGGGGTAGGAGAGACCCAGTACTTC.

The V gene is TRBV6-6, the J gene TRBJ2-1; no firm D call. The CDR3 runs to 13 residues. Germline CDR1 MNHNY, CDR2 SVGAGI (reference sequence). Between the trimmed V and J ends, which lost 4 bases and 5 bases, there was a span of 9 bases. The CDR3 sequence is CASSFRADNEQFF. In nucleotides, the CDR3 is TGTGCCAGCAGTTTCCGGGCAGACAATGAGCAGTTCTTC.